The 23 T cell receptor beta chains below all came from one sample that was sequenced in a study of T cell changes during pregnancy in multiple sclerosis. Sequencing used immunoSEQ multiplex PCR; TCRdb keeps in-frame clones, though not all of them. The sample lists roughly 90,000 clones, approximately 92% seen once, with over 3.5% in the top ten. The sample here was peripheral blood, taken in the first trimester of pregnancy. The source of these receptors is a female donor with multiple sclerosis, enrolled in a pregnancy study.

The V gene is TRBV5-6, the J gene TRBJ2-1; possibly TRBD2 for D (5 bases). Per germline, CDR1 SGHDT and CDR2 YYEEEE. The CDR3 sequence is 14 residues long. V gave up 1 base and J gave up 7 bases, with 12 bases separating them. The CDR3 DNA follows: TGTGCCAGCAGCTTGTTGCGGGCCAAGAATGAGCAGTTCTTC. As protein: CASSLLRAKNEQFF.

V gene TRBV15 combines with J gene TRBJ2-1, with D hard to call. The germline V gene encodes CDR1 LNHNV and CDR2 YYDKDF (reference sequence). V was cut by 0 bases and J by 9 bases, with 12 bases left in between. The CDR3 loop spans 14 amino acids. The CDR3 reads CATSRDSEVVEQFF. The CDR3 bases are TGTGCCACCAGCAGAGATTCAGAAGTTGTTGAGCAGTTCTTC.

The chain links TRBV6-5 to TRBJ1-2; the D gene is possibly TRBD1 (5 bases). With 1 base removed from V and 4 bases from J, the gap between germline ends came to 10 bases. From germline, CDR1 is MNHEY and CDR2 SVGAGI. The CDR3 loop spans 14 amino acids. This chain's CDR3 is CASSYFQGSYGYTF. The CDR3 region has the DNA TGTGCCAGCAGTTACTTTCAGGGTTCCTATGGCTACACCTTC.

This clone was seen a handful of times. The V gene is TRBV6-1, the J gene TRBJ1-1, with D possibly matching TRBD1 (5 bases). Germline CDR1 and CDR2: MNHNS and SASEGT. Trimming left V 6 bases short and J 1 base short, with 15 bases between. CDR3 length: 15 amino acids. The CDR3 loop is CASSQTVVGNTEAFF. In DNA, the CDR3 is TGTGCCAGCAGCCAGACAGTAGTGGGGAACACTGAAGCTTTCTTT.

The J gene is TRBJ2-3, the V gene TRBV5-4, with a tentative D call TRBD1 (6 bases). The CDR3 runs 15 residues. Germline V gives CDR1 SGHNT, CDR2 YYREEE (reference sequence). The V end was cut by 0 bases, the J end by 2 bases, with 10 bases between. The CDR3 DNA follows: TGTGCCAGCAGCTTGGTTGGGGGCATCACAGATACGCAGTATTTT. Encoded protein: CASSLVGGITDTQYF.

The rearrangement links TRBV29-1 to TRBJ2-1; 8 bases are shared with TRBD2. CDR1 is SQVTM and CDR2 is ANQGSEA in the germline V gene. The CDR3 is 14 residues long. Trimming at V came to 4 bases and at J to 7 bases, leaving 9 bases not matched to a gene. CDR3 loop: CSVGVLGLENEQFF. DNA of the CDR3: TGCAGCGTTGGGGTTCTGGGACTAGAGAATGAGCAGTTCTTC.

The CDR3 sequence: CATSRVGSWTQYF. The CDR3 DNA reads TGTGCCACCAGCAGAGTTGGGAGTTGGACCCAGTACTTC. The chain employs TRBV15 and TRBJ2-5; maybe TRBD2 (5 bases). From germline, CDR1 is LNHNV and CDR2 YYDKDF (reference sequence). The CDR3 length is 13 residues. Trimming took 1 base from V and 7 from J, leaving 10 bases between them.

The V gene is TRBV2, the J gene TRBJ1-6; D might be TRBD1 (5 bases). Germline values: CDR1 SNHLY, CDR2 FYNNEI. V was pared by 10 bases and J by 0 bases, with 16 bases between. CDR3 size: 16 residues. The CDR3 spells CATEVRTSSYNSPLHF. DNA of the CDR3: TGTGCCACCGAAGTTCGGACATCCTCCTATAATTCACCCCTCCACTTT.

The chain uses TRBV19 and TRBJ1-5, with 11 bases aligning to TRBD1. This CDR3 is 15 amino acids long. Per germline, CDR1 LNHDA and CDR2 SQIVND (reference sequence). V lost 10 bases, J lost 6 bases, and 11 bases stayed unmatched. The CDR3 DNA follows: TGTGCCACTCAAATAGGGACAGGGGGGGGTCAGCCCCAGCATTTT. It translates to CATQIGTGGGQPQHF.

This sequence joins TRBV5-1 and TRBJ2-7, with D possibly TRBD2 on 5 matching bases. Trimming took 6 bases from V and 5 from J, leaving 12 bases between them. CDR3 size: 12 residues. The germline gives CDR1 SGHRS, CDR2 YFSETQ. In DNA, the CDR3 is TGCGCCAGCACCTGGACCGGGAACGAGCAGTACTTC. Translating gives CASTWTGNEQYF.

This rearrangement joins TRBV6-5 to TRBJ1-5; TRBD1 might be the D (6 bases). This CDR3 region has 13 residues. Germline CDR1 MNHEY, CDR2 SVGAGI. V lost 5 bases and J 7 bases, leaving 12 bases between the germline ends. CDR3 sequence reads: CASSKTGNQPQHF. The CDR3 nucleotides read TGTGCCAGCAGTAAGACAGGAAACCAGCCCCAGCATTTT.

This sequence joins TRBV7-2 and TRBJ2-1; 9 positions agree with TRBD2. The V gene's germline CDR1 is SGHTA and CDR2 FQGNSA. J gave up 6 bases and V 0 bases, and 9 bases lay outside the gene matches. CDR3 length equals 17 residues. The DNA of the CDR3 is TGTGCCAGCAGCTTAGCCCCCACCCTGCGGGGGGGCAATGAGCAGTTCTTC. Protein sequence: CASSLAPTLRGGNEQFF.

The rearrangement uses TRBV27 and TRBJ2-2, with a weak D call TRBD1 (6 bases). The germline V gene has CDR1 MNHEY and CDR2 SMNVEV (reference sequence). This CDR3 is 14 amino acids long. The ends were cut back, 5 bases at V and 5 bases at J, with 12 bases in the middle. CDR3 sequence: CASSPLDRTGELFF. Here the CDR3 DNA reads TGTGCCAGCAGTCCACTCGACAGGACCGGGGAGCTGTTTTTT.

The chain links TRBV7-9 to TRBJ2-1, with 7 nucleotides matching TRBD2. CDR1 and CDR2 (germline): SEHNR, FQNEAQ (reference sequence). V was clipped by 5 bases and J by 1 base; unmatched bases: 5. This CDR3 is built from 15 residues. The CDR3 coding sequence is TGTGCCAGCAGCCCGCGAGCGGGATCCTACAATGAGCAGTTCTTC. It translates to CASSPRAGSYNEQFF.

The rearrangement uses TRBV2 and TRBJ2-3; TRBD2 agrees at 10 bases. The CDR3 has 14 residues. The V gene's germline CDR1 is SNHLY and CDR2 FYNNEI. V shed 8 bases, J shed 5 bases, and the junction held 7 bases outside the gene matches. CDR3 nucleotide sequence: TGTGCCAGCGGGCTAGCGGGGGTTATAGATACGCAGTATTTT. It is translated as CASGLAGVIDTQYF.

The V call is TRBV6-6, the J call TRBJ2-5; D ambiguous. Per germline, CDR1 MNHNY and CDR2 SVGAGI (reference sequence). Trimming cost V 4 bases and J 4 bases, with 13 bases left between them. The CDR3 contains 14 residues. The CDR3 nucleotides are TGTGCCAGCAGTTCAGTGGAGCCGGGAGAGACCCAGTACTTC. Translated: CASSSVEPGETQYF.

V is TRBV19 and J is TRBJ2-3; TRBD2 matches 8 bases. With 6 bases clipped from V and 1 base from J, the junction kept 3 bases outside the gene matches. The CDR3 sequence is 14 residues long. CDR1 is LNHDA and CDR2 is SQIVND in the germline V gene (reference sequence). The CDR3 sequence: CASSPGGGTDTQYF. The CDR3, as DNA: TGTGCCAGTAGCCCCGGGGGGGGCACAGATACGCAGTATTTT.

The rearrangement uses TRBV25-1 and TRBJ1-3; D remains unclear. CDR1 MGHDK and CDR2 SYGVNS come from the germline V gene. V was clipped by 4 bases and J by 4 bases, with 5 bases between them. The CDR3 has 12 residues. The CDR3 nucleotides read TGTGCCAGCAGTGCGGTGGGAAACACCATATATTTT. Translated, it gives CASSAVGNTIYF. Full variable domain (remainder filled in from reference TRBV25-1 and TRBJ1-3): EADIYQTPRYLVIGTGKKITLECSQTMGHDKMYWYQQDPGMELHLIHYSYGVNSTEKGDLSSESTVSRIRTEHFPLTLESARPSHTSQYLCASSAVGNTIYFGEGSWLTVV.

The V call is TRBV29-1, the J call TRBJ2-7; 7 bases match TRBD1. Germline CDR1 and CDR2: SQVTM and ANQGSEA. V lost 0 bases, J lost 9 bases, and 14 bases stayed unmatched. The CDR3 runs 15 residues. The CDR3 spells CSVEDPLSTGQGQYF. The CDR3 DNA follows: TGCAGCGTTGAAGATCCCCTCTCGACAGGGCAAGGGCAGTACTTC.

The chain is built from TRBV6-5 and TRBJ2-7; D possibly corresponds to TRBD2 (6 bases). The length of the CDR3 is 14 residues. The V end lost 2 bases, the J end lost 5 bases, and 13 bases lay between the germline ends. Germline CDR1 reads MNHEY; CDR2 reads SVGAGI. The CDR3, as DNA: TGTGCCAGCAGTTACCCGAACGGAGGGGACGAGCAGTACTTC. Residues: CASSYPNGGDEQYF.

The genes are TRBV7-6 and TRBJ2-1, with 7 bases aligning to TRBD1. Germline V CDR1 and CDR2: SGHVS, FNYEAQ. After removal of 4 bases from V and 7 bases from J, the junction contained 10 bases not matched to a gene. CDR3 length equals 15 residues. CDR3 DNA: TGTGCCAGCAGCTCTTCGGCCGGGACAGTAAATGAGCAGTTCTTC. Translating it yields CASSSSAGTVNEQFF.

The chain links TRBV4-1 to TRBJ2-5; 7 nucleotides agree with TRBD2. Germline V lookup: CDR1 MGHRA, CDR2 YSYEKL. Germline trimming cut 3 bases from V and 7 bases from J; bases unmatched to any gene: 11. This CDR3 has 15 residues. The DNA for the CDR3 is TGCGCCAGCAGCCATGGGACTACGGATTGGGGGACCCAGTACTTC. Amino acids: CASSHGTTDWGTQYF.

The chain has TRBV27 and TRBJ2-3, with 7 bases lining up with TRBD2. Looked up from germline, CDR1 is MNHEY and CDR2 is SMNVEV (reference sequence). The J segment lost 1 base and the V segment lost 4 bases, leaving 5 bases of the junction unmatched. CDR3 length: 15 amino acids. The CDR3 coding sequence is TGTGCCAGCAGTTGGGCCGCGGGGGGCACAGATACGCAGTATTTT. The encoded protein is CASSWAAGGTDTQYF.